A single sample is the source of the 8 T cell receptor beta chains below, sequenced in a study of cytomegalovirus exposure and HLA in healthy donors. Use of 60 Vbeta and 13 Jbeta primers characterized the PCR. Method: immunoSEQ multiplex PCR; TCRdb's copy keeps in-frame clones and lacks some. The sample holds 85,000 to 130,000 clones; roughly 88% are singletons and the top ten take less than 1.5%. Input material: PBMCs. The receptors were gathered from a woman between 18 and 29 years old in good health and CMV-seronegative.

This chain joins TRBV7-3 and TRBJ2-1; TRBD2 aligns across 14 bases. The germline gives CDR1 SGHTA, CDR2 FQGTGA. The CDR3 sequence is 16 residues long. Trimming at V came to 4 bases and at J to 8 bases, leaving 7 bases not matched to a gene. CDR3 coding DNA: TGTGCCAGCAGCTCCTCCGGGACTAGCGGGGGCTATGAGCAGTTCTTC. Translation gives CASSSSGTSGGYEQFF.

V and J are TRBV5-4 and TRBJ2-3; TRBD2 agrees at 8 bases. The CDR3 extends over 17 amino acids. The V gene end was trimmed by 0 bases and the J gene end by 14 bases; junction bases not matched to a gene: 20. Looked up from germline, CDR1 is SGHNT and CDR2 is YYREEE (reference sequence). DNA for the CDR3: TGTGCCAGCAGCTTGGAGGGACGGGTCAGCGGGTCCGGGGGGGGGTATTTT. It specifies CASSLEGRVSGSGGGYF.

The chain carries TRBV6-6 and TRBJ2-1; TRBD2 matches at 9 bases. J lost 4 bases, V lost 6 bases, and 4 bases had no gene match. The CDR3 consists of 14 residues. CDR1 and CDR2 from the germline V gene are MNHNY and SVGAGI (reference sequence). CDR3 DNA sequence: TGTGCCAGCAGGCCGACTAGCGGATACAATGAGCAGTTCTTC. Amino acids: CASRPTSGYNEQFF.

The gene calls are TRBV5-1 and TRBJ2-7, with D maybe TRBD2 (5 bases). The V end was cut by 2 bases, the J end by 0 bases, with 12 bases between. There are 15 residues in the CDR3. CDR1 and CDR2 from the germline V gene are SGHRS and YFSETQ. The DNA for the CDR3 is TGCGCCAGCAGCTTTCGGGGTTCAAGCTCCTACGAGCAGTACTTC. Translation: CASSFRGSSSYEQYF.

The rearrangement uses TRBV29-1 and TRBJ1-1, with D tentatively TRBD1 (6 bases). The germline V and J ends were trimmed by 4 bases and 1 base, with 7 bases remaining between them. Germline V gives CDR1 SQVTM, CDR2 ANQGSEA. This CDR3 is built from 12 residues. The CDR3 sequence: CSVVGANTEAFF. Here the CDR3 DNA reads TGCAGCGTTGTGGGGGCGAACACTGAAGCTTTCTTT.

The rearrangement uses TRBV6-1 and TRBJ2-3, with TRBD1 matching over 9 bases. V lost 3 bases, J lost 5 bases, and 12 bases stayed unmatched. Germline V gene lookup returns CDR1 MNHNS and CDR2 SASEGT. There are 17 residues in the CDR3. For the CDR3, the DNA is TGTGCCAGCAGTGAGGCAACCGGGACAGGGTCGGAAGATACGCAGTATTTT. As protein: CASSEATGTGSEDTQYF.

This clone came up once. The chain carries TRBV7-3 and TRBJ2-1; TRBD2 matches at 9 bases. The CDR3 runs 15 residues. V dropped 5 bases and J dropped 15; count of bases not matched to a gene: 17. Germline CDR1 SGHTA, CDR2 FQGTGA. The CDR3 reads CASSPTGTSLHSLFF. CDR3 DNA: TGTGCCAGCAGCCCAACCGGGACTAGCCTTCATAGCCTGTTCTTC.

This chain joins TRBV30 and TRBJ2-1; no clear D. The CDR3 has 11 residues. The V gene lost 3 bases and the J gene lost 8 bases, with 8 bases spanning the gap. Germline-derived CDR1 and CDR2 are GTSNPN and SVGIG (reference sequence). The CDR3 sequence is CAWSPFDEQFF. Written as DNA, the CDR3 is TGTGCCTGGAGCCCCTTTGATGAGCAGTTCTTC. Filled out from reference TRBV30 and TRBJ2-1, the complete variable domain reads SQTIHQWPATLVQPVGSPLSLECTVEGTSNPNLYWYRQAAGRGLQLLFYSVGIGQISSEVPQNLSASRPQDRQFILSSKKLLLSDSGFYLCAWSPFDEQFFGPGTRLTVL.